Presented here are 2 T cell receptor beta chains from one specimen sequenced in a study of cytomegalovirus exposure and HLA in healthy donors. The primer mix had 60 Vbeta and 13 Jbeta primers. The method was immunoSEQ multiplex PCR; TCRdb's version includes in-frame clones alone and lacks a portion of them. This sample has 130,000 or so clones, with roughly 80% found just once. Material: PBMCs. The receptors shown here come from a female donor in good health and CMV-seronegative.

CDR3 sequence reads: CASSIGVNRAAQPQHF. The CDR3 DNA reads as TGTGCCAGCAGCATAGGAGTCAACAGGGCTGCTCAGCCCCAGCATTTT. The chain employs TRBV7-8 and TRBJ1-5, with D possibly matching TRBD1 (6 bases). The V and J ends lost 5 bases and 6 bases respectively, with 20 bases between them. The germline V gene has CDR1 SGHVS and CDR2 FQNEAQ. CDR3 length equals 16 residues.

This clone was counted a few times. The chain links TRBV19 to TRBJ2-5, with unresolved D. CDR1 is LNHDA, CDR2 SQIVND, per germline (reference sequence). V was trimmed by 5 bases and J by 2 bases, leaving 9 bases between them. The CDR3 loop spans 13 amino acids. The DNA of the CDR3 is TGTGCCAGTAGTGGGCGTAATCAAGAGACCCAGTACTTC. It encodes CASSGRNQETQYF.